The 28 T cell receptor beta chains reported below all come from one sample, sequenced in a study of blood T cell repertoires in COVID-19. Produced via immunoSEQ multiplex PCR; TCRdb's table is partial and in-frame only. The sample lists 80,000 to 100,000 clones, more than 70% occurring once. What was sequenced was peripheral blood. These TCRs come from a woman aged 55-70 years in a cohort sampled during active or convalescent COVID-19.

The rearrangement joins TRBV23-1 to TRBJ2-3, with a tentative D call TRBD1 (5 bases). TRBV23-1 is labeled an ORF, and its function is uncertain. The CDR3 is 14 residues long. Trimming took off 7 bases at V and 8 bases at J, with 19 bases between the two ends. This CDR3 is CASTQGHTSTTQYF. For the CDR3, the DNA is TGCGCCAGCACCCAGGGTCATACAAGTACTACGCAGTATTTT.

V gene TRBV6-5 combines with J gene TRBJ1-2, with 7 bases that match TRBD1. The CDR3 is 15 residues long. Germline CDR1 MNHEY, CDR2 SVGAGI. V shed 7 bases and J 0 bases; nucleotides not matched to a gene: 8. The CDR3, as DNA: TGTGCCAGCAACGGAGGGGACAGAGCTAACTATGGCTACACCTTC. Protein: CASNGGDRANYGYTF.

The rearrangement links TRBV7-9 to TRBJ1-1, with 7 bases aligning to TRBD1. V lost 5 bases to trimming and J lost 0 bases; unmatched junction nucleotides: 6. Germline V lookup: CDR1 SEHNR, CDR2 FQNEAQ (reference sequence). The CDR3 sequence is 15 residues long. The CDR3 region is CASSLQTGMNTEAFF. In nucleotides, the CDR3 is TGTGCCAGCAGCCTCCAGACAGGGATGAACACTGAAGCTTTCTTT.

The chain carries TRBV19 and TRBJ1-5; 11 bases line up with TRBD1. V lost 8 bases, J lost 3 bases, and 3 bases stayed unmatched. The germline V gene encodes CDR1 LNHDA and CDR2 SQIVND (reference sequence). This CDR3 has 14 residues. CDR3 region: CASGQGASNQPQHF. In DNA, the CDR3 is TGTGCCAGTGGACAGGGGGCGTCCAATCAGCCCCAGCATTTT.

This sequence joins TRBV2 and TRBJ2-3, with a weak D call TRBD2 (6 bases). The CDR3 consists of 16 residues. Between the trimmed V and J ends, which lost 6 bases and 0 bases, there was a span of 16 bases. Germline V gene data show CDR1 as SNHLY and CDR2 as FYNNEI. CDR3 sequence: CASRREGRSSTDTQYF. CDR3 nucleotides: TGTGCCAGCAGAAGGGAAGGGAGGTCGAGCACAGATACGCAGTATTTT. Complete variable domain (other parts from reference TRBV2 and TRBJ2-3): EPEVTQTPSHQVTQMGQEVILRCVPISNHLYFYWYRQILGQKVEFLVSFYNNEISEKSEIFDDQFSVERPDGSNFTLKIRSTKLEDSAMYFCASRREGRSSTDTQYFGPGTRLTVL.

The CDR3: CASPKGATPFEQYF. In DNA, the CDR3 is TGTGCCAGCCCCAAGGGAGCGACTCCCTTCGAGCAGTACTTC. V and J are TRBV6-5 and TRBJ2-7, with D perhaps matching TRBD2 (5 bases). With 8 bases removed from V and 6 bases from J, the gap between germline ends came to 20 bases. The CDR3 has 14 residues. Germline loops: CDR1 MNHEY, CDR2 SVGAGI.

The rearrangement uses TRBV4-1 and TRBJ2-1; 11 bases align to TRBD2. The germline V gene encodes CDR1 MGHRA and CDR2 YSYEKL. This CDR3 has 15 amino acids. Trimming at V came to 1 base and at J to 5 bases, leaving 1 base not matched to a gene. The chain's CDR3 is CASSQAGLADNEQFF. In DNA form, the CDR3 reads TGCGCCAGCAGCCAAGCGGGACTAGCGGACAATGAGCAGTTCTTC.

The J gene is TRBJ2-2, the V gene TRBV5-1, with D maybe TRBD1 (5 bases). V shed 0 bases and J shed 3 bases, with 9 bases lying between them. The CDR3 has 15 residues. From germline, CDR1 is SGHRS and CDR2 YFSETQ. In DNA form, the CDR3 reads TGCGCCAGCAGCTTGGCCGCCAGGGACACCGGGGAGCTGTTTTTT. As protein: CASSLAARDTGELFF.

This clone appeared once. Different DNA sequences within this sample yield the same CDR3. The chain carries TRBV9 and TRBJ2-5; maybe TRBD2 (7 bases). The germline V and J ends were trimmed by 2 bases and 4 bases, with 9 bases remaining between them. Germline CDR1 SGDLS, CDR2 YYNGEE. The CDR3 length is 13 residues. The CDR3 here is CASSVGGPETQYF. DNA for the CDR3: TGTGCCAGCAGCGTCGGGGGGCCAGAGACCCAGTACTTC.

The chain's CDR3 is CASSQDLRAGELFF. As DNA, the CDR3 is TGTGCCAGCAGCCAAGATCTACGGGCCGGGGAGCTGTTTTTT. The chain is built from TRBV3-1 (or the pseudogene TRBV3-2) and TRBJ2-2; D not certain. Germline V lookup: CDR1 LGHDT, CDR2 YNNKEL (reference sequence). The CDR3 has 14 residues. V shed 0 bases and J shed 6 bases, with 8 bases lying between them.

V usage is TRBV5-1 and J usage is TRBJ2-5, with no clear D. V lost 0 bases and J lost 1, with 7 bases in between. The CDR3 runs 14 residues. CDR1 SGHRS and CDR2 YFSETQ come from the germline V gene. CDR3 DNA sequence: TGCGCCAGCAGCTTGGGCCACTTCCAAGAGACCCAGTACTTC. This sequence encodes CASSLGHFQETQYF.

CDR3 DNA: TGTGCCAGCAGTTCGGGAAGCCCCTCCCAACCCTACGAGCAGTACTTC. Protein: CASSSGSPSQPYEQYF. The rearrangement links TRBV2 to TRBJ2-7; possible D gene TRBD2, 5 bases. CDR1 is SNHLY and CDR2 is FYNNEI in the germline V gene. Trimming took 5 bases from V and 2 from J, leaving 19 bases between them. The CDR3 extends over 16 amino acids.

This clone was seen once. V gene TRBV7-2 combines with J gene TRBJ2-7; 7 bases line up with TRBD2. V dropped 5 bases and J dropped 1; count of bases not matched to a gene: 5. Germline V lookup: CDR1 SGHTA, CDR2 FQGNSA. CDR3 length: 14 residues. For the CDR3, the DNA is TGTGCCAGCAGCATGCCGGGACTATCCTACGAGCAGTACTTC. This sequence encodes CASSMPGLSYEQYF.

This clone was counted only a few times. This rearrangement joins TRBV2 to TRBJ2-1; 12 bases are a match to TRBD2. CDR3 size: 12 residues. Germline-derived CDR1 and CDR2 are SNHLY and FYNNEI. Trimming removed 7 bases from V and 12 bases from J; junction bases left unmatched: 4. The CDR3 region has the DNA TGTGCCAGCACCCTAGCGGGAGGGATGCAGTTCTTC. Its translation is CASTLAGGMQFF.

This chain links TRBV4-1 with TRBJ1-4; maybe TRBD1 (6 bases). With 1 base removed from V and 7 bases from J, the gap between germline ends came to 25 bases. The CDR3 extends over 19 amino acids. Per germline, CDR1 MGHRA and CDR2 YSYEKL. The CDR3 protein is CASSQGVVRGRGWIEKLFF. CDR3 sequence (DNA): TGCGCCAGCAGCCAAGGAGTCGTCCGGGGAAGGGGGTGGATTGAAAAACTGTTTTTT.

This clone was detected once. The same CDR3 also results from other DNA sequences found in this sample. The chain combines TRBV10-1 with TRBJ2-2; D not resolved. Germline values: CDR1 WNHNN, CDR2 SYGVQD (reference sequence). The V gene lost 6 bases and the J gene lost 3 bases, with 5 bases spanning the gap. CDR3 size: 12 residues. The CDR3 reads CASSPYTGELFF. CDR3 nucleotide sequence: TGCGCCAGCAGCCCCTACACCGGGGAGCTGTTTTTT.

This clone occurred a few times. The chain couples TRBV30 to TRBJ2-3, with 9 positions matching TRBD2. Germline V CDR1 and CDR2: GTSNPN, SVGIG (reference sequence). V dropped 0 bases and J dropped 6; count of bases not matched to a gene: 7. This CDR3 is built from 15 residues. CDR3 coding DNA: TGTGCCTGGAGTGTAGGCGGGGGGGCTTCTGATACGCAGTATTTT. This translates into CAWSVGGGASDTQYF.

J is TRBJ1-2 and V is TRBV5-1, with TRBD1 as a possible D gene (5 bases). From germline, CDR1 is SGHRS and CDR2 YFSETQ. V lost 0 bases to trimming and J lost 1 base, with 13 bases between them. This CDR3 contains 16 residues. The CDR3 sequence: CASSLDTGAINYGYTF. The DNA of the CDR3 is TGCGCCAGCAGCTTGGATACAGGAGCTATTAACTATGGCTACACCTTC.

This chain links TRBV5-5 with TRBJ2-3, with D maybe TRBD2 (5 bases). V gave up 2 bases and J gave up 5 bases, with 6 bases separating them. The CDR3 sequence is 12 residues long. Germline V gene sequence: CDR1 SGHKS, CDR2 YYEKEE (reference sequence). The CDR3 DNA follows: TGTGCCAGCAGCTTAGAGGGAGATACGCAGTATTTT. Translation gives CASSLEGDTQYF. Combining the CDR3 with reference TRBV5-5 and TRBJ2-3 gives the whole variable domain DAGVTQSPTHLIKTRGQQVTLRCSPISGHKSVSWYQQVLGQGPQFIFQYYEKEERGRGNFPDRFSARQFPNYSSELNVNALLLGDSALYLCASSLEGDTQYFGPGTRLTVL.

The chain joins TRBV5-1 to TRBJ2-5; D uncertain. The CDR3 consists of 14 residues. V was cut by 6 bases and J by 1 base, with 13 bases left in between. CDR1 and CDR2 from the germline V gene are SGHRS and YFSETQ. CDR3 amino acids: CASKRGAFQETQYF. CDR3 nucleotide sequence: TGCGCCAGCAAGAGAGGAGCCTTCCAAGAGACCCAGTACTTC.

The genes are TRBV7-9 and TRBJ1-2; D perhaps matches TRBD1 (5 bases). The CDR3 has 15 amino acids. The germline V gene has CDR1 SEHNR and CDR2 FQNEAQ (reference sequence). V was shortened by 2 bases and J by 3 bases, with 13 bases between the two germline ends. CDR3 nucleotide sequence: TGTGCCAGCAGCTTAAGGCAAGACAGTGACTATGGCTACACCTTC. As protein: CASSLRQDSDYGYTF.

The CDR3 DNA reads TGTGCCAGCGTATACAGGAGAAACACCGGGGAGCTGTTTTTT. This sequence encodes CASVYRRNTGELFF. The chain uses TRBV7-9 and TRBJ2-2, with D perhaps matching TRBD1 (5 bases). V was cut by 8 bases and J by 2 bases, with 12 bases left in between. The CDR3 covers 14 residues. Germline CDR1 and CDR2: SEHNR and FQNEAQ (reference sequence).

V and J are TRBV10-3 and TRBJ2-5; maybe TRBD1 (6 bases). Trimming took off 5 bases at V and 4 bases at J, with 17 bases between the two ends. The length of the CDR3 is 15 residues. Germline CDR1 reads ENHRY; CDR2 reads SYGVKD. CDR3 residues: CAISQGSQGPETQYF. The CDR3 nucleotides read TGTGCCATCAGTCAGGGGTCACAGGGACCAGAGACCCAGTACTTC.

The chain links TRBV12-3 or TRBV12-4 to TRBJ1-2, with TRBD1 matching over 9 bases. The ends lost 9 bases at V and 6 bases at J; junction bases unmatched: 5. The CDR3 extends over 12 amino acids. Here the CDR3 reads CASHRGRNGYTF. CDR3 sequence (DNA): TGTGCCAGTCACAGGGGGCGAAATGGCTACACCTTC.

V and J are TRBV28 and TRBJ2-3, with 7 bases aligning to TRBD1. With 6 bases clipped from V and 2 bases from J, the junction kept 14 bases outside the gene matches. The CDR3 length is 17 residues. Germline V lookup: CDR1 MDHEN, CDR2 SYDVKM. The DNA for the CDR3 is TGTGCCAGCAGCCCAATGACAGGGCTTTTGATCACAGATACGCAGTATTTT. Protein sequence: CASSPMTGLLITDTQYF.

The CDR3 loop is CASSPTRPVNEAFF. The CDR3, as DNA: TGTGCCAGCAGTCCAACGCGGCCGGTAAATGAAGCTTTCTTT. The chain couples TRBV6-5 to TRBJ1-1; D gene unclear. The V gene lost 5 bases and the J gene lost 7 bases, with 17 bases spanning the gap. CDR3 length: 14 residues. Germline V gives CDR1 MNHEY, CDR2 SVGAGI.

In nucleotides, the CDR3 is TGCGCCAGCAGCCTAATTACGCGAGCTCAGCAGTTCTTC. Protein product: CASSLITRAQQFF. The chain combines TRBV5-1 with TRBJ2-1; D gene unclear. Germline CDR1 is SGHRS and CDR2 is YFSETQ. There are 13 residues in the CDR3. V was pared by 4 bases and J by 11 bases, with 16 bases between.

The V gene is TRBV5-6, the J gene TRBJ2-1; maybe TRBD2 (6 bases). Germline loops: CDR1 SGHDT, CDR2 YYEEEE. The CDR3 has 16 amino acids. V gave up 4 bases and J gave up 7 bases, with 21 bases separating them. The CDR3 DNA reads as TGTGCCAGCAGCCCCCGGGGACTGCAAGCCCGAAATGAGCAGTTCTTC. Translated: CASSPRGLQARNEQFF.